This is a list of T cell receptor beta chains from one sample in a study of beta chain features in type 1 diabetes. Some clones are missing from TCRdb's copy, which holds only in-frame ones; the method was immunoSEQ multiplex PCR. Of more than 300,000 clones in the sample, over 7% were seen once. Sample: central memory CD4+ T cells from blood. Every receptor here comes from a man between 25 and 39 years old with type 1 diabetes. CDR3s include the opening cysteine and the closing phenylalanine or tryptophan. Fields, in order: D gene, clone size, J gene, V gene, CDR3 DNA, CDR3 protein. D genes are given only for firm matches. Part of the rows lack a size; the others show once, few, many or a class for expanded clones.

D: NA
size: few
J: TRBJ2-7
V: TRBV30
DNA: TGTGCCTGGGACAAGGGACTTACCTACGAGCAGTACTTC
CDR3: CAWDKGLTYEQYF

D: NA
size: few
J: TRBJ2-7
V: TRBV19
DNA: TGTGCCAGTAGTATAGTACCAGGGGACTACGAGCAGTACTTC
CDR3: CASSIVPGDYEQYF

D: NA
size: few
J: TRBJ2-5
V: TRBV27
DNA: TGTGCCAGCAGTTCGGACCGAGATGGGCCCCAGTACTTC
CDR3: CASSSDRDGPQYF

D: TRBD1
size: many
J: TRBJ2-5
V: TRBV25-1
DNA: TGTGCCAGCACGGACAGGGGAGAAGAGACCCAGTACTTC
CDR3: CASTDRGEETQYF

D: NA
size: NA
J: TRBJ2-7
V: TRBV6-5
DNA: TGTGCCAGCAGTTATGCCCGATTCGGCGGGGCAGAGCAGTACTTC
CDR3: CASSYARFGGAEQYF

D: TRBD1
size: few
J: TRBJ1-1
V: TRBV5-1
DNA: TGCGCCAGCAGCAAATCCGGGACAGGGGACACTGAAGCTTTCTTT
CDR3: CASSKSGTGDTEAFF

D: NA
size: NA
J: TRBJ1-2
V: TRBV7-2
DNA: TGTGCCAGCAGCTTAGGGGACACACAAAACTATGGCTACACCTTC
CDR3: CASSLGDTQNYGYTF

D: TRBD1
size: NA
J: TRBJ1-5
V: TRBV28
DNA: TGTGCCAGCAGAACCGGGACAGGGGGCAGCAGGAGTCAGCCCCAGCATTTT
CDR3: CASRTGTGGSRSQPQHF

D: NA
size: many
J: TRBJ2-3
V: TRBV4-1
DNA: TGCGCCAGCAGCCAAGATAAGTGGCGCGGGGTGGCAGATACGCAGTATTTT
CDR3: CASSQDKWRGVADTQYF

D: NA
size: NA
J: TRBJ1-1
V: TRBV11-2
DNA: TGTGCCAGCAGCCCTGCTGGGGGAACTGAAGCTTTCTTT
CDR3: CASSPAGGTEAFF

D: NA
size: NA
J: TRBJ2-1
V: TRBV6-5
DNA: TGTGCCAGCAGCTCTGTAGAGGGTAGCCACAATGAGCAGTTCTTC
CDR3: CASSSVEGSHNEQFF

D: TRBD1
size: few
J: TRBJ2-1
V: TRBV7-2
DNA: TGTGCCAGCAGCTTAGAGAAGGGACAGGGACCGTTCTTC
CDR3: CASSLEKGQGPFF

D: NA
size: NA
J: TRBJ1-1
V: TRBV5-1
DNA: TGCGCCAGCAGCTTGTTGGGGGGCGAGAACACTGAAGCTTTCTTT
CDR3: CASSLLGGENTEAFF

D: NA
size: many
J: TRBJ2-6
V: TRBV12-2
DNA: TGTGCAAGTCGCTTGGGAAGGGGGCCAGCGTTCCCCTCTGGGGCCAACGTCCTGACTTTC
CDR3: CASRLGRGPAFPSGANVLTF

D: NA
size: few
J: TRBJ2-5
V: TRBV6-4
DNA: TGTGCCAGCAGTGTTGGAGTCGGCGAGACCCAGTACTTC
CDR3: CASSVGVGETQYF

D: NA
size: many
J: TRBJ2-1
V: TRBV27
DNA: TGTGCCACCGGGGCAATTAACAATGAGCAGTTCTTC
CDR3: CATGAINNEQFF

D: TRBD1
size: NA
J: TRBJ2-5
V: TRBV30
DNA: TGTGCCTCCCAGCCTCGGACAGGGGGTGAGACCCAGTACTTC
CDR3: CASQPRTGGETQYF

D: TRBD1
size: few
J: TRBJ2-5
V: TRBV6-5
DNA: TGTGCCAGCAGTACCTCGGACAGGGTGGGCGGGCAGTACTTC
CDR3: CASSTSDRVGGQYF

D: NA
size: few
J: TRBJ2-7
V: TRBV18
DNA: TGTGCCAGCTCCTCTGTTGAGACCGCGGGCGAGCAGTACTTC
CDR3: CASSSVETAGEQYF

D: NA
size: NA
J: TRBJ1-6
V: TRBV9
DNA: TGTGCCAGCAGCTACCAGGCAGCCTATAATTCACCCCTCCACTTT
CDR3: CASSYQAAYNSPLHF

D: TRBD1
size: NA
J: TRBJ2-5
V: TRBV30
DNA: TGTGCCTGGAGTGTCAACCAGGGACAGGGTGAGACCCAGTACTTC
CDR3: CAWSVNQGQGETQYF

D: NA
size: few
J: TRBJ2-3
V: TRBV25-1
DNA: TGTGCCTGTACACGGGGGGCCACTAGCACAGATACGCAGTATTTT
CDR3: CACTRGATSTDTQYF

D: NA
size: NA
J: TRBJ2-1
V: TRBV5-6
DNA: TGTGCCAGCAGCGGAACCACCGGGGGGCCAGGGGAGCAGTTCTTC
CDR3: CASSGTTGGPGEQFF

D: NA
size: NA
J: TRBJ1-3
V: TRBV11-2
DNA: TGTGCCAGCAGCCTTGTCGGCGGGGCTGGAAACACCATATATTTT
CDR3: CASSLVGGAGNTIYF

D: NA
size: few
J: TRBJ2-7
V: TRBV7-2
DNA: TGTGCCAGCAGCTTCCCCCCCTCCGAGCAGTACTTC
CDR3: CASSFPPSEQYF

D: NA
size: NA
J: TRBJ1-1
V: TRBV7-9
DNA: TGTGCCAGCAGCCCTTTGCGGGTAGGAAGCTACACTGAAGCTTTCTTT
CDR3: CASSPLRVGSYTEAFF

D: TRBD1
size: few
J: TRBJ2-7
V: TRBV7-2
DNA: TGTGCCAGCACCCCGGGACAGGGGTACGAGCAGTACTTC
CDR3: CASTPGQGYEQYF

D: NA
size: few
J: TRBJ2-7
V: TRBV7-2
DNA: TGTGCCAGCAGCCTACTTCTCCAGCACGAGCAGTACTTC
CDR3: CASSLLLQHEQYF

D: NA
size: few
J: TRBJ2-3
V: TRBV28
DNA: TGTGCCAGCAGTCCCTACAGCACAGATACGCAGTATTTT
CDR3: CASSPYSTDTQYF

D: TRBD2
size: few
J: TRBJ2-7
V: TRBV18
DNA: TGTGCCAGCAGCCTAGCGGGGGCATTCGACGAGCAGTACTTC
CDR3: CASSLAGAFDEQYF

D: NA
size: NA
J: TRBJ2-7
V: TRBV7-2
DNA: TGTGCCAGCAGCTTCACCATAGCCTCCGAGCAGTACTTC
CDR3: CASSFTIASEQYF

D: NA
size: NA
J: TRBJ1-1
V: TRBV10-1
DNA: TGCGCCAGCAGTGCATCCCGTCGGGAAGCTTTCTTT
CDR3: CASSASRREAFF

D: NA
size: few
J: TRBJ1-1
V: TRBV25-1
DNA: TGTGCCAGCATCGGACGGGGCAGTACGAACACTGAAGCTTTCTTT
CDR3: CASIGRGSTNTEAFF

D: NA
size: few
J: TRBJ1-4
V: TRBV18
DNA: TGTGCCAGCTCACCTTGGCAGACCTCAACTAATGAAAAACTGTTTTTT
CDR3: CASSPWQTSTNEKLFF

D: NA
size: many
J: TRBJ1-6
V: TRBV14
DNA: TGTGCCAGCAGCTCGACCGGGCTAATAGCGTCACCCCTCCACTTT
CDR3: CASSSTGLIASPLHF

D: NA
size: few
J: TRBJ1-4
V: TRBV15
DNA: TGTGCCACCAGCAGAGATTACGGAAGGGACGGGGAAAAACTGTTTTTT
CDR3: CATSRDYGRDGEKLFF

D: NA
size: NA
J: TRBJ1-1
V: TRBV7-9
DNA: TGTGCCAGCAGCGCGTCGGATGTGACTGAAGCTTTCTTT
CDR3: CASSASDVTEAFF

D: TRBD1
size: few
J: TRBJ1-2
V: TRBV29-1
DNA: TGCAGCGTCCGGACAGGGAACTATGGCTACACCTTC
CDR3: CSVRTGNYGYTF

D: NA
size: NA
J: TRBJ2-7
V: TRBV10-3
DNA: TGTGCCTCAGACCGCGGGACGGCCTCCTACGAGCAGTACTTC
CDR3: CASDRGTASYEQYF

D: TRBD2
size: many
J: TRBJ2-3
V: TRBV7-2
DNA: TGTGCCAGCAGCTCGGGGCCGGGAGGGACGCAGTATTTT
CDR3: CASSSGPGGTQYF

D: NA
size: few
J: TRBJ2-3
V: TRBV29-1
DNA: TGCAGCGTGGCCGGGACTGAGAGCGTCGGGTATTTT
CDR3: CSVAGTESVGYF

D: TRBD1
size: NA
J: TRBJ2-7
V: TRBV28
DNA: TGTGCCAGCAGCGACACAGGGGGCCCATCCCTTTCCTACGAGCAGTACTTC
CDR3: CASSDTGGPSLSYEQYF

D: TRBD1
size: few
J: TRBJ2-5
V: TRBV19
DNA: TGTGCCAGTGGTGGACAGGGTTTTGGAGGGACCCAGTACTTC
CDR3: CASGGQGFGGTQYF

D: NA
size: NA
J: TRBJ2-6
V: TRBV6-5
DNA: TGTGCCAGCAGTGCACAGTCCTCTGGGGCCAACGTCCTGACTTTC
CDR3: CASSAQSSGANVLTF

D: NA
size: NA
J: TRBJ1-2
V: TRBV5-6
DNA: TGTGCCAGCAGCTTTCGAGGAGGAGGCTACACCTTC
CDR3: CASSFRGGGYTF

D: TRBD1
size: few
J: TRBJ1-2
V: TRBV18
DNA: TGTGCCAGCTCACCGGGGACAGGGGGTAACTATGGCTACACCTTC
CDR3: CASSPGTGGNYGYTF

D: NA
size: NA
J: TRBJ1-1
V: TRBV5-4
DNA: TGTGCCAGCAGCTTGGAACAGGGCTGGTACACTGAAGCTTTCTTT
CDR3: CASSLEQGWYTEAFF

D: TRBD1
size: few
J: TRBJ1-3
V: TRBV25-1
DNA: TGTGCCAGCAGGGGACAGGGGTTCGCTTCTGGAAACACCATATATTTT
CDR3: CASRGQGFASGNTIYF

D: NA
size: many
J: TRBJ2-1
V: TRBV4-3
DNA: TGCGCCAGCAGCCAAGTTGGAGACTCTTACAATGAGCAGTTCTTC
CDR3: CASSQVGDSYNEQFF

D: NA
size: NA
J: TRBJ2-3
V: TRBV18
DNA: TGTGCCAGCTCAGGGTTGCTGCAGGGCACCACAGATACGCAGTATTTT
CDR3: CASSGLLQGTTDTQYF

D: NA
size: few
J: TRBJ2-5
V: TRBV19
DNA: TGTGCCAGTAGTATAGAATGGGGCCGCCTCGAGACCCAGTACTTC
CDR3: CASSIEWGRLETQYF

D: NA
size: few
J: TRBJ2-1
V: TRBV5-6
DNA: TGTGCCAGCAGCTTGGAGCCGGTCAGCTCCTACAATGAGCAGTTCTTC
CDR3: CASSLEPVSSYNEQFF